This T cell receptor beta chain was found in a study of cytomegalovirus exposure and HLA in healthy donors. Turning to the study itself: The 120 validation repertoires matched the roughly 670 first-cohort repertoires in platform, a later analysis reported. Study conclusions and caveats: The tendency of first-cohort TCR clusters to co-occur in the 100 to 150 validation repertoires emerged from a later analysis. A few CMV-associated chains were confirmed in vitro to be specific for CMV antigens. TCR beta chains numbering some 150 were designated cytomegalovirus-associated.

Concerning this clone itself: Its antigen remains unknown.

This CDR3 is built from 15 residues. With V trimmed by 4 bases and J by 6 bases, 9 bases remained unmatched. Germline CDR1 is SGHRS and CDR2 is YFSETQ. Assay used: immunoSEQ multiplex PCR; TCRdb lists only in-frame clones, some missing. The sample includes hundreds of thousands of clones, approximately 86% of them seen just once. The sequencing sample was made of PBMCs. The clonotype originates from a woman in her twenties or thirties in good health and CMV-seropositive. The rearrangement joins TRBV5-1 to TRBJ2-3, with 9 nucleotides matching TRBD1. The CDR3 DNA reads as TGCGCCAGCAGCGGGACAGGGTTAGGGGGTGATACGCAGTATTTT. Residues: CASSGTGLGGDTQYF.